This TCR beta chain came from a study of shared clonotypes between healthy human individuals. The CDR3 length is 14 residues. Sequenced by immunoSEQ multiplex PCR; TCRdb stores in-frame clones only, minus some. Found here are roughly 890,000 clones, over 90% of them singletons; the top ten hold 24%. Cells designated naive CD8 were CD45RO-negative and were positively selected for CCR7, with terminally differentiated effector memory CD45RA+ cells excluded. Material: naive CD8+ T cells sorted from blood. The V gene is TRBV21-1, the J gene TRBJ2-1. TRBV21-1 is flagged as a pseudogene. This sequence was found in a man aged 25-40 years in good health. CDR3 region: CASSKVPFYNEQFF. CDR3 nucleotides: TGTGCCAGCAGCAAGGTCCCTTTTTACAATGAGCAGTTCTTC.